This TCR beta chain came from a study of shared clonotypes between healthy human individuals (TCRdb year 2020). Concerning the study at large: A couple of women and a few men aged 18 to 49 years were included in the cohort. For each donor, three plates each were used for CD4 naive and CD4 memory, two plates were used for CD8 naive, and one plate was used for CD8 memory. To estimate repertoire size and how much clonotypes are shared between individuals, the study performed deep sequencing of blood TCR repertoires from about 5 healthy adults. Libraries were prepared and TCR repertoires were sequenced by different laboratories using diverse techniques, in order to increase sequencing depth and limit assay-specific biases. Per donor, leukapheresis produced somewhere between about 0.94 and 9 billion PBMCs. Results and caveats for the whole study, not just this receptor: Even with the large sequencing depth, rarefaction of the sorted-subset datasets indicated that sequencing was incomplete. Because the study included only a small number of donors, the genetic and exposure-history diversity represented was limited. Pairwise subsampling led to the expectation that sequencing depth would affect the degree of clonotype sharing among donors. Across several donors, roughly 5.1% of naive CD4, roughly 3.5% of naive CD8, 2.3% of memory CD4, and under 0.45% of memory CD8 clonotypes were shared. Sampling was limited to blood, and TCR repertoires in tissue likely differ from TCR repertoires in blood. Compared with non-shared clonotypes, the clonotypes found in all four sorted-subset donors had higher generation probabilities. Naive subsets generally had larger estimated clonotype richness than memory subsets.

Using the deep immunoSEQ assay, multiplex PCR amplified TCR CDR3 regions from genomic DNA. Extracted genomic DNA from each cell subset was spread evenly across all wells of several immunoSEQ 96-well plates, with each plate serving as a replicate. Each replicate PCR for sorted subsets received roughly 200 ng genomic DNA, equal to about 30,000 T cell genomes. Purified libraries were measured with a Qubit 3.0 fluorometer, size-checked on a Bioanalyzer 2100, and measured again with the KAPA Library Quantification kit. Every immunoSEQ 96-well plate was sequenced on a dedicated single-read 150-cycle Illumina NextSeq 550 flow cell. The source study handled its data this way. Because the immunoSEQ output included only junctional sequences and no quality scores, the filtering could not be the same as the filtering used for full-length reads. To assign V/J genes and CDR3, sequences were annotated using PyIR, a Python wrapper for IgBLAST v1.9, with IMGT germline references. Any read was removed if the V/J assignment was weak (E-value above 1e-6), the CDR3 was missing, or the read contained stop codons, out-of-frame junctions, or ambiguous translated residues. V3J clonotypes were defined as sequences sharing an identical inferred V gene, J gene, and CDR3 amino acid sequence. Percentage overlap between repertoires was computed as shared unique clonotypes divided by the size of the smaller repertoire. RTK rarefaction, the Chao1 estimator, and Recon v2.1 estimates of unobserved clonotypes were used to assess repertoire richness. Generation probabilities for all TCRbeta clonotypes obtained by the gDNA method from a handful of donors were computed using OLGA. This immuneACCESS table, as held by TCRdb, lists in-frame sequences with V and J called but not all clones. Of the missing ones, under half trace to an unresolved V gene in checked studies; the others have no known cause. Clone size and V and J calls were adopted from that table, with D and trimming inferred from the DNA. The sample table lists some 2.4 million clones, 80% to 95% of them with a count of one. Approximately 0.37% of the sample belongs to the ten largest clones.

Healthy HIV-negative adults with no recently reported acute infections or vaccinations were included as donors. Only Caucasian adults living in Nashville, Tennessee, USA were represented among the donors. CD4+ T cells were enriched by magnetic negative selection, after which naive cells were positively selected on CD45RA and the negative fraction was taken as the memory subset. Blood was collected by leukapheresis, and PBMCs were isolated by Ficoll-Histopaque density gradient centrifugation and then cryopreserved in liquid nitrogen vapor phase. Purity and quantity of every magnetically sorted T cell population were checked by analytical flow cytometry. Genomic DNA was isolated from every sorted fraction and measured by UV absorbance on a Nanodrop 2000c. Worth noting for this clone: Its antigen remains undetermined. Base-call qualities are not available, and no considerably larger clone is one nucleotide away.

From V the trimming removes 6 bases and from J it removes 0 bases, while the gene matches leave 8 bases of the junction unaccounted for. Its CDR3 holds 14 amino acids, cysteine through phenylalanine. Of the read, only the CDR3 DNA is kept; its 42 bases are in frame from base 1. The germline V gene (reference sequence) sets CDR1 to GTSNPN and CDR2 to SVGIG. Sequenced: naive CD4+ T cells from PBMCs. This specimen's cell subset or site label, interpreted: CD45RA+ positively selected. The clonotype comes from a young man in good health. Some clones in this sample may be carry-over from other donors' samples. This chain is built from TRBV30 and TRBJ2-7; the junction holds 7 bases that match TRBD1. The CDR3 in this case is CACTGATFSYEQYF. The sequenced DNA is TGTGCCTGTACAGGGGCCACCTTCTCCTACGAGCAGTACTTC.